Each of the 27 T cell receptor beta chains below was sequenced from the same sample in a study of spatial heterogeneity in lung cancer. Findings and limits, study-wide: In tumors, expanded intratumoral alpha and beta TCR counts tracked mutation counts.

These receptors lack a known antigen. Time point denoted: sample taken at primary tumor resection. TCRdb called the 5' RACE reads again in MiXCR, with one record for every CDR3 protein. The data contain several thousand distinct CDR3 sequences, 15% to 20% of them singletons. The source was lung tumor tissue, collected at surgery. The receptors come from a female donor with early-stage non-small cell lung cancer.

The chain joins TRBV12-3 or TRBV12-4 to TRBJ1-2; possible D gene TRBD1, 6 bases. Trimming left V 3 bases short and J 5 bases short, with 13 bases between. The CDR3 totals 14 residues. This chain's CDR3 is CASSFGDTTYGYTF. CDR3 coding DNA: TGTGCCAGCAGTTTTGGGGACACTACTTATGGCTACACCTTC.

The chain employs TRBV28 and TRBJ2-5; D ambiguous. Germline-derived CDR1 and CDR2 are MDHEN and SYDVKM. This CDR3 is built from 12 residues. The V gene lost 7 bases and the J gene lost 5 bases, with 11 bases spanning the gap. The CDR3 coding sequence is TGTGCCAGCAACGACGACACTGAGACCCAGTACTTC. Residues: CASNDDTETQYF.

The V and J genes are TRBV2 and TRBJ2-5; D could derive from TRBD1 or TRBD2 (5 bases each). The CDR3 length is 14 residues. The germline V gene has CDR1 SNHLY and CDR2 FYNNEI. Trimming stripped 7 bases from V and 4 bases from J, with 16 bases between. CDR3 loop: CASTPVRDLETQYF. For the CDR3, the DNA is TGTGCCAGCACTCCCGTTAGGGACCTAGAGACCCAGTACTTC.

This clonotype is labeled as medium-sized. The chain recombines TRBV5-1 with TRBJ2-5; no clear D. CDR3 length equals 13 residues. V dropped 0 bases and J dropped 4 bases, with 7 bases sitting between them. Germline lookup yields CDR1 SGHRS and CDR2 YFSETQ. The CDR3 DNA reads TGCGCCAGCAGCTTGGGGCAGTCAGAGACCCAGTACTTC. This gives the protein CASSLGQSETQYF.

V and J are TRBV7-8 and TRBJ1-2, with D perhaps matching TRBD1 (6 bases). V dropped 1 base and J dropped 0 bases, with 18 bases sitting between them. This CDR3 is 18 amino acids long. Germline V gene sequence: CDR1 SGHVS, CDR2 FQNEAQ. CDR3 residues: CASSLVGTSKKSNYGYTF. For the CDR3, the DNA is TGTGCCAGCAGCTTAGTCGGGACATCAAAAAAATCTAACTATGGCTACACCTTC.

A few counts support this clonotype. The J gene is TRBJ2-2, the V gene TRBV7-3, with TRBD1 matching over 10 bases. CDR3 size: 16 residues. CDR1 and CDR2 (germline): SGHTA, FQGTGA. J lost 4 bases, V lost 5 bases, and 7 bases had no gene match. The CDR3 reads CASSPDRGPGTGELFF. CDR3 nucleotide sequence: TGTGCCAGCAGCCCCGACAGGGGGCCGGGCACCGGGGAGCTGTTTTTT.

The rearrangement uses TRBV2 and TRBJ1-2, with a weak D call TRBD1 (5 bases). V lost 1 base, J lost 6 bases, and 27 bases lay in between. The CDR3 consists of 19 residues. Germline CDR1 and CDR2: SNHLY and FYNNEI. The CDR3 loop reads CASSEERRGELKPPDGYTF. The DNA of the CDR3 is TGTGCCAGCAGTGAAGAGAGGCGGGGGGAATTAAAGCCGCCGGATGGCTACACCTTC.

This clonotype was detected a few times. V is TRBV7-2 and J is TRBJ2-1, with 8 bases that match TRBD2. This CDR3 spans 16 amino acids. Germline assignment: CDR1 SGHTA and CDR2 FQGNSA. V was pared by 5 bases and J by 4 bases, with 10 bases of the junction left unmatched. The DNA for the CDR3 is TGTGCCAGCAGCCTCCCCCGCGGGGGGATATACAATGAGCAGTTCTTC. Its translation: CASSLPRGGIYNEQFF.

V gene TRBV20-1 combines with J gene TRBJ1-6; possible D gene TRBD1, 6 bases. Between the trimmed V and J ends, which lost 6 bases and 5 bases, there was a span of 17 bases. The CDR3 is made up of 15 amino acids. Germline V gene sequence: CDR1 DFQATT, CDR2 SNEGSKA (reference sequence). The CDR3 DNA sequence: TGCAGTGCCCCCCCCCCGACAGGACATAATTCACCCCTCCACTTT. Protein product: CSAPPPTGHNSPLHF.

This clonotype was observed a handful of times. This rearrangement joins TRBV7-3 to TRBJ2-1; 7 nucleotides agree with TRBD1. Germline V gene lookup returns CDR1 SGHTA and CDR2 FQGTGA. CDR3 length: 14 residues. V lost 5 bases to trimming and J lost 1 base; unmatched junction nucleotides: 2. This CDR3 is CASSLGQSYNEQFF. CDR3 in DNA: TGTGCCAGCAGCCTGGGACAGTCCTACAATGAGCAGTTCTTC.

The CDR3 DNA reads TGCGCCAGCAGCTTGGCTGGAGTCCACCCCTACAATGAGCAGTTCTTC. It encodes CASSLAGVHPYNEQFF. The J gene is TRBJ2-1, the V gene TRBV5-1, with D hard to call. This CDR3 comprises 16 residues. Germline CDR1 reads SGHRS; CDR2 reads YFSETQ. V lost 0 bases to trimming and J lost 2 bases, with 12 bases between them.

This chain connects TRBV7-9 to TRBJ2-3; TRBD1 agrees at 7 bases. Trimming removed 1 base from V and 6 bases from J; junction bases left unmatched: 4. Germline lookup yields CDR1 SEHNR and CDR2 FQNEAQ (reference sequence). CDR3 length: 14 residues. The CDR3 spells CASSLEGALDTQYF. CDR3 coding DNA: TGTGCCAGCAGCTTAGAGGGGGCTCTGGATACGCAGTATTTT.

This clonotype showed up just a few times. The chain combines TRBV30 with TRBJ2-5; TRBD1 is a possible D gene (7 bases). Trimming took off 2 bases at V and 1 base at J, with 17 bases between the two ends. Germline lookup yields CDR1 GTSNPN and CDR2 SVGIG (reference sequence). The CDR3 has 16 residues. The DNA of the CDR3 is TGTGCCTGGAGTCCAGGCGGGGACAGATCCCAAGAGACCCAGTACTTC. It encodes CAWSPGGDRSQETQYF.

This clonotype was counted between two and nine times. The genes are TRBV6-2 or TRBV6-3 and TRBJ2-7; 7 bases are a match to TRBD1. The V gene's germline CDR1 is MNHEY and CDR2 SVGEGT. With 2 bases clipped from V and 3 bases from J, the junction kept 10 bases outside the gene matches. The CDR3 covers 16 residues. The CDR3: CASSYTMTGIDYEQYF. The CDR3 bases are TGTGCCAGCAGTTACACCATGACAGGGATAGACTACGAGCAGTACTTC.

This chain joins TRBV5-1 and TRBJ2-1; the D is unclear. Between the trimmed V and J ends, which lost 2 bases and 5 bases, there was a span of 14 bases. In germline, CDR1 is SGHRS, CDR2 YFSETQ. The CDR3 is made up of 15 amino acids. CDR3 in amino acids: CASSFRTVGNNEQFF. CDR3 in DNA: TGCGCCAGCAGCTTTCGTACAGTAGGGAACAATGAGCAGTTCTTC. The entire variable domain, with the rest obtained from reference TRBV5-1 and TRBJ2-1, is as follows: KAGVTQTPRYLIKTRGQQVTLSCSPISGHRSVSWYQQTPGQGLQFLFEYFSETQRNKGNFPGRFSGRQFSNSRSEMNVSTLELGDSALYLCASSFRTVGNNEQFFGPGTRLTVL.

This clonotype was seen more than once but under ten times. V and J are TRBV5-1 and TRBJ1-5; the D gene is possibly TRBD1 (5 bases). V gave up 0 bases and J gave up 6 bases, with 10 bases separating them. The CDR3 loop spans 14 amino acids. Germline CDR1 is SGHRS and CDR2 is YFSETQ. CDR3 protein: CASSLEGFPQPQHF. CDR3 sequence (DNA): TGCGCCAGCAGCTTGGAGGGGTTCCCTCAGCCCCAGCATTTT.

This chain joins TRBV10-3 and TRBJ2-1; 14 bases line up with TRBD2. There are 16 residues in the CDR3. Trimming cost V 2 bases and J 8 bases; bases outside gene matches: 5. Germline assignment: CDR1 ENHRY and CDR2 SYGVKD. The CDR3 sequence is CAISEGTSGRSDEQFF. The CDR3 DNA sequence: TGTGCCATCAGTGAGGGGACTAGCGGGAGAAGCGATGAGCAGTTCTTC.

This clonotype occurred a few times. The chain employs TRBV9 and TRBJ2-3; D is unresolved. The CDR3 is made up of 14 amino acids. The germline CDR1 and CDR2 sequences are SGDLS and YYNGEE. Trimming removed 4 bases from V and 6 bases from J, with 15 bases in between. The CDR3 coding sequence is TGTGCCAGCAGCATCCGGGCCCCCGAGGATACGCAGTATTTT. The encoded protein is CASSIRAPEDTQYF.

Here the CDR3 DNA reads TGTGCCAGCAGCTTAGATTTTGGAAGCACAGATACGCAGTATTTT. This encodes CASSLDFGSTDTQYF. This rearrangement joins TRBV7-2 to TRBJ2-3; D unresolved. This CDR3 is built from 15 residues. Germline V lookup: CDR1 SGHTA, CDR2 FQGNSA. V was shortened by 1 base and J by 0 bases, with 8 bases between the two germline ends. Filled out from reference TRBV7-2 and TRBJ2-3, the complete variable domain reads GAGVSQSPSNKVTEKGKDVELRCDPISGHTALYWYRQSLGQGLEFLIYFQGNSAPDKSGLPSDRFSAERTGGSVSTLTIQRTQQEDSAVYLCASSLDFGSTDTQYFGPGTRLTVL.

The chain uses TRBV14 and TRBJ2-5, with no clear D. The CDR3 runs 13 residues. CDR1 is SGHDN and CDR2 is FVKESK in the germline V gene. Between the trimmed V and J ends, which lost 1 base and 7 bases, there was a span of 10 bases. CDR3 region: CASSQGKGATQYF. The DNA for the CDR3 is TGTGCCAGCAGCCAAGGGAAGGGTGCGACCCAGTACTTC.

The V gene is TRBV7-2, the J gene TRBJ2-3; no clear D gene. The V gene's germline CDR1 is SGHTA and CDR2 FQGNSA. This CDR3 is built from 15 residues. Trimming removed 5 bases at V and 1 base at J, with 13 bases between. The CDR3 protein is CASSPVLPGTDTQYF. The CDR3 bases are TGTGCCAGCAGCCCCGTGCTCCCCGGCACAGATACGCAGTATTTT.

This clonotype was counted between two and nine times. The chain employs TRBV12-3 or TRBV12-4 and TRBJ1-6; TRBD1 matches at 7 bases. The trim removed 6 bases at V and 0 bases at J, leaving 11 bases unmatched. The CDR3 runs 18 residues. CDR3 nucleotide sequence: TGTGCCAGCAGCCAACCGACAGGGATCCGCTCCTATAATTCACCCCTCCACTTT. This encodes CASSQPTGIRSYNSPLHF.

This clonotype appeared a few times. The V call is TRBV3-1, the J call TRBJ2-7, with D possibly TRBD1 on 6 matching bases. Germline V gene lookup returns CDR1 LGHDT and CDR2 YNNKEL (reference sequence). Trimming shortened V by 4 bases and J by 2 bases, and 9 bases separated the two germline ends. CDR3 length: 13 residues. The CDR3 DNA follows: TGTGCCAGCAGCCGAGCAGGGGCCTACGAGCAGTACTTC. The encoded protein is CASSRAGAYEQYF.

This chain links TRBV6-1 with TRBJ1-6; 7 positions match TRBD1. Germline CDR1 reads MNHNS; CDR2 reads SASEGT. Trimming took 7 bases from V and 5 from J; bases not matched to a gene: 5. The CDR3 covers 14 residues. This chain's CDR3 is CASKIQGNNSPLHF. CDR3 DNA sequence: TGTGCCAGCAAGATACAGGGGAATAATTCACCCCTCCACTTT.

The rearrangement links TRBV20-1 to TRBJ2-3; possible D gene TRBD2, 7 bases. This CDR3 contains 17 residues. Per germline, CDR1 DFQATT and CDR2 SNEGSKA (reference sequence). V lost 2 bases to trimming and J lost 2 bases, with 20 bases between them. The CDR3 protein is CSARHPYRDYSTDTQYF. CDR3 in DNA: TGCAGTGCTAGACACCCATACAGGGACTACTCCACAGATACGCAGTATTTT.

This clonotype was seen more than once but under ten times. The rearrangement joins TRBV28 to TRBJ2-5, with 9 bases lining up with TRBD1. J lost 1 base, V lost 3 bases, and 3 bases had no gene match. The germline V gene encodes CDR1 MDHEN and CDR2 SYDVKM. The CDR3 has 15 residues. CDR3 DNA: TGTGCCAGCAGTTTTCCGGACAGGGGCCAAGAGACCCAGTACTTC. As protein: CASSFPDRGQETQYF.

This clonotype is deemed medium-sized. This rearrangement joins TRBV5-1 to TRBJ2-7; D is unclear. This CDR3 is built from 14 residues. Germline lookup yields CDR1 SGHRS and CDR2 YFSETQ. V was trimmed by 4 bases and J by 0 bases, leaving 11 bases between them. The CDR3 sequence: CASSLGTNSYEQYF. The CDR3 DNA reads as TGCGCCAGCAGCCTTGGTACCAACTCCTACGAGCAGTACTTC.